The clone carrying this TCR beta chain was counted between two and nine times. This sample stems from a study of regulatory T cells in long-lasting Graves disease. Noted time point: persistent/refractory GD, antithyroid drugs over 5 years with positive TRAb. PBMC RNA was the source of the TCR library. Building the TCR beta libraries relied on iRepertoire HTBI primers, and CDR3 regions underwent Arm-PCR. TCRdb re-derived calls from the multiplex PCR reads in MiXCR, one entry per CDR3 protein. The top ten clones hold about a quarter of a sample with around 400,000 distinct CDR3 sequences, about 20% of them seen once. The germline CDR1 and CDR2 sequences are SQVTM and ANQGSEA. Trimming took 2 bases from V and 2 from J, leaving 10 bases between them. This CDR3 comprises 13 residues.

The sequences come from peripheral blood mononuclear cells (PBMCs), collected when the disease was refractory, from a patient treated with antithyroid drugs. The receptor was isolated from a female donor with Graves disease. J is TRBJ2-7 and V is TRBV29-1; D not resolved. The DNA for the CDR3 is TGCAGCGTTGAAAATCCAGGAACCTACGAGCAGTACTTC. It encodes CSVENPGTYEQYF.